These 9 T cell receptor beta chains share one sample of origin, sequenced in a study of T-cell reconstitution after alpha-beta-depleted transplantation in children. Library preparation (for TCRbeta) was performed with unique molecular identifiers. One entry per CDR3 protein results from TCRdb running MiXCR on the PCR reads. Found here are around 50,000 distinct CDR3 sequences, approximately 52% of them singletons; the top ten hold less than 45%. The sample in question was peripheral blood, obtained before TCRalphabeta/CD19-depleted stem cell transplant. Receptor source: a boy under two years old with SCID, due to receive a stem cell transplant.

This clonotype is labeled as medium-sized. CDR3 nucleotide sequence: TGTGCCAGCAGTCAAATGGGAGGGGTGAGCTCCTACGAGCAGTACTTC. Its translation: CASSQMGGVSSYEQYF. The chain employs TRBV5-6 and TRBJ2-7; 7 bases line up with TRBD2. V lost 5 bases to trimming and J lost 0 bases; unmatched junction nucleotides: 11. This CDR3 region has 16 residues. Germline V gives CDR1 SGHDT, CDR2 YYEEEE.

The chain carries TRBV28 and TRBJ1-1, with D possibly matching TRBD1 (6 bases). Trimming removed 5 bases at V and 0 bases at J, with 13 bases between. Germline V gives CDR1 MDHEN, CDR2 SYDVKM. The CDR3 extends over 15 amino acids. The CDR3 reads CASSPGTLMNTEAFF. CDR3 DNA sequence: TGTGCCAGCAGTCCCGGGACATTGATGAACACTGAAGCTTTCTTT.

This clonotype was seen a single time. The J gene is TRBJ2-6, the V gene TRBV28; D may be TRBD1 or TRBD2 (6 bases each). V gave up 3 bases and J gave up 2 bases, with 14 bases separating them. The CDR3 runs to 17 residues. Germline CDR1 is MDHEN and CDR2 is SYDVKM. The CDR3 DNA reads as TGTGCCAGCAGTTTGTTACAGGGAGGCGCTGGGGCCAACGTCCTGACTTTC. This codes for CASSLLQGGAGANVLTF.

This clonotype was observed a few times. V usage is TRBV6-1 and J usage is TRBJ2-4; 12 positions agree with TRBD2. V gave up 6 bases and J gave up 7 bases; unmatched junction bases: 10. The CDR3 is made up of 16 amino acids. The germline V gene encodes CDR1 MNHNS and CDR2 SASEGT. The CDR3 DNA is TGTGCCAGCAGGCCTGGGGCTAGCGGGGGGGTTAACATTCAGTACTTC. This codes for CASRPGASGGVNIQYF.

The V and J genes are TRBV19 and TRBJ1-2; D ambiguous. CDR1 is LNHDA and CDR2 is SQIVND in the germline V gene (reference sequence). The CDR3 has 14 residues. V shed 7 bases and J shed 5 bases, with 17 bases lying between them. The CDR3 DNA follows: TGTGCCAGTAATTCGGCCCCTAGGAGGTATGGCTACACCTTC. Its protein product is CASNSAPRRYGYTF.

This chain links TRBV15 with TRBJ2-3; TRBD2 might be the D (6 bases). CDR3 length: 16 residues. V was cut by 3 bases and J by 1 base, with 14 bases left in between. Germline V lookup: CDR1 LNHNV, CDR2 YYDKDF (reference sequence). This chain's CDR3 is CATSSRRGGRTDTQYF. CDR3 DNA: TGTGCCACCAGCAGCCGGCGGGGCGGCCGCACAGATACGCAGTATTTT.

The sample holds one count of this clonotype. J is TRBJ2-7 and V is TRBV4-3; either TRBD1 or TRBD2 may supply D (5 bases each). The CDR3 length is 15 residues. Trimming took 0 bases from V and 2 from J, leaving 11 bases between them. From germline, CDR1 is LGHNA and CDR2 YSLEER. The CDR3 is CASSQDLGTPYEQYF. CDR3 DNA sequence: TGCGCCAGCAGCCAAGACTTAGGGACCCCCTACGAGCAGTACTTC.

CDR3 residues: CASSFAGSGEQFF. The CDR3 DNA reads as TGTGCCAGCAGTTTCGCGGGGTCGGGTGAGCAGTTCTTC. The rearrangement links TRBV27 to TRBJ2-1; maybe TRBD2 (6 bases). Germline lookup yields CDR1 MNHEY and CDR2 SMNVEV (reference sequence). The CDR3 totals 13 residues. V lost 3 bases and J lost 9, with 12 bases in between.

This clonotype has ten or more counts. This chain connects TRBV7-9 to TRBJ1-3; D ambiguous. V lost 7 bases, J lost 0 bases, and 13 bases lay in between. From germline, CDR1 is SEHNR and CDR2 FQNEAQ (reference sequence). The CDR3 runs 15 residues. Written as DNA, the CDR3 is TGTGCCAGCACTCGACGGGGTGACTCTGGAAACACCATATATTTT. Translating gives CASTRRGDSGNTIYF.